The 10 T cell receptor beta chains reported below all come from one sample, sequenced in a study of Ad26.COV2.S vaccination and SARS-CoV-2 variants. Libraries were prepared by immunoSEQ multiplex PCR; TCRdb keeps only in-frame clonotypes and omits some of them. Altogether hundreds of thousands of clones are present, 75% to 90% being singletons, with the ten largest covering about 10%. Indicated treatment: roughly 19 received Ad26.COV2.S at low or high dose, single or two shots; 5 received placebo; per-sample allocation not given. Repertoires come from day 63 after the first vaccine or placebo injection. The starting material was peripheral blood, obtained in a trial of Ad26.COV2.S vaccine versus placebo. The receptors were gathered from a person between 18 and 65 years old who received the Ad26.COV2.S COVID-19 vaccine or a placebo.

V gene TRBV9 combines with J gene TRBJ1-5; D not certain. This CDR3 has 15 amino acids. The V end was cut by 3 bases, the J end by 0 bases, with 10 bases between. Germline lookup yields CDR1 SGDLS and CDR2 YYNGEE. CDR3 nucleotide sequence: TGTGCCAGCAGCGCCGGGCCTGGTAGCAATCAGCCCCAGCATTTT. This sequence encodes CASSAGPGSNQPQHF.

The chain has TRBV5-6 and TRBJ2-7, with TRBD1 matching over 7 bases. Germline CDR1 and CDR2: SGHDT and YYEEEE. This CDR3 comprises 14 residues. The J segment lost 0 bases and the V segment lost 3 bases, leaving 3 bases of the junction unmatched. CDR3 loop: CASSSDRFSYEQYF. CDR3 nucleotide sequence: TGTGCCAGCAGCTCGGACAGGTTCTCCTACGAGCAGTACTTC.

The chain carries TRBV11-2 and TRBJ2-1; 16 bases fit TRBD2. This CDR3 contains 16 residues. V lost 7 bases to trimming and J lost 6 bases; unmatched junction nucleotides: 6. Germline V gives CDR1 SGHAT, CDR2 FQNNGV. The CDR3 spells CASTPGTSGRANEQFF. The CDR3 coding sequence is TGTGCCAGCACCCCCGGGACTAGCGGGAGGGCCAATGAGCAGTTCTTC.

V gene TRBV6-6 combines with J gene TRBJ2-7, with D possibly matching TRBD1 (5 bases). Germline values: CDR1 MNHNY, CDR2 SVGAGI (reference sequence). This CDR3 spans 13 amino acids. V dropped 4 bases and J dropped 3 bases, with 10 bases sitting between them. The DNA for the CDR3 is TGTGCCAGCAGTTCCCGACAGTACTACGAGCAGTACTTC. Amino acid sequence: CASSSRQYYEQYF.

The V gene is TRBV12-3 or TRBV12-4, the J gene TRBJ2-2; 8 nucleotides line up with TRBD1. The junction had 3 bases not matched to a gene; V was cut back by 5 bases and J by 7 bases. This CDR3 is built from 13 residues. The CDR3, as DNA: TGTGCCAGCAGTCAGGGGGCTAGCGGGGAGCTGTTTTTT. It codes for CASSQGASGELFF.

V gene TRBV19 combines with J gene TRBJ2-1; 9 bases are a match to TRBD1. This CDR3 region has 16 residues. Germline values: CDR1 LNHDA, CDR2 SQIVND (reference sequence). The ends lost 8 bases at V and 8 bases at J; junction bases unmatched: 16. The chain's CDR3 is CASGSPGTGTVHEQFF. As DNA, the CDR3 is TGTGCCAGTGGGAGCCCCGGGACAGGGACGGTGCATGAGCAGTTCTTC.

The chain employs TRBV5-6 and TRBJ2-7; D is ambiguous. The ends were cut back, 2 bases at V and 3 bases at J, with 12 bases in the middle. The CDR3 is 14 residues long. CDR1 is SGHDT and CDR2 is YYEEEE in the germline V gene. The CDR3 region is CASSFPRQNYEQYF. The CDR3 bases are TGTGCCAGCAGCTTTCCTAGACAAAACTACGAGCAGTACTTC.

This chain's CDR3 is CASSQPTPSYEQYF. Written as DNA, the CDR3 is TGTGCCAGCAGCCAACCAACACCCTCCTACGAGCAGTACTTC. This rearrangement joins TRBV4-2 to TRBJ2-7; D is uncertain. The CDR3 loop spans 14 amino acids. V lost 2 bases, J lost 0 bases, and 8 bases lay in between. Germline CDR1 LGHNA, CDR2 YNFKEQ.

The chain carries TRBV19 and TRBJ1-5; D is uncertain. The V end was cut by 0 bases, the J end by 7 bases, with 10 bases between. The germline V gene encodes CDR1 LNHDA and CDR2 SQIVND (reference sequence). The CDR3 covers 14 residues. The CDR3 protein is CASSIEGWEQPQHF. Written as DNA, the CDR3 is TGTGCCAGTAGTATAGAGGGGTGGGAACAGCCCCAGCATTTT. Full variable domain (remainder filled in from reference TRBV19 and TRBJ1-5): DGGITQSPKYLFRKEGQNVTLSCEQNLNHDAMYWYRQDPGQGLRLIYYSQIVNDFQKGDIAEGYSVSREKKESFPLTVTSAQKNPTAFYLCASSIEGWEQPQHFGDGTRLSIL.

The CDR3 region is CASSLTDRVGAFF. The CDR3 DNA sequence: TGTGCCAGCAGCCTAACGGACAGGGTCGGAGCTTTCTTT. V and J are TRBV3-1 (or the pseudogene TRBV3-2) and TRBJ1-1; TRBD1 matches at 8 bases. The CDR3 is 13 residues long. Germline V gives CDR1 LGHDT, CDR2 YNNKEL (reference sequence). V lost 4 bases to trimming and J lost 10 bases; unmatched junction nucleotides: 8.